This record looks at one T cell receptor (beta chain) sequence and its context. This entry is derived from a study of T cells in Graves' hyperthyroidism and ophthalmopathy. Using RNA transcripts as the source, TCR beta CDR3 regions were amplified. The HTBI primer set was used in a first-round RT-PCR of the TCR CDR3. TCRdb re-called the multiplex PCR reads with MiXCR, one entry per CDR3 protein. The sample lists more than 300,000 distinct CDR3 sequences, around 14% occurring once. With 3 bases clipped from V and 5 bases from J, the junction kept 3 bases outside the gene matches. Per the germline V gene, CDR1 is SGHVS and CDR2 is FNYEAQ. This CDR3 is built from 13 residues.

This chain connects TRBV7-6 to TRBJ2-5; TRBD1 matches 7 bases. The TCR was taken from a woman in her late teens or twenties with Graves' hyperthyroidism. The sequenced sample was blood. In DNA form, the CDR3 reads TGTGCCAGCAGCTTCGGACAGGCGGAGACCCAGTACTTC. Its translation: CASSFGQAETQYF.